Below are 15 T cell receptor beta chains sequenced from a single sample in a study of T cells after yellow fever vaccination. TCRdb passed the 5' RACE reads through MiXCR, listing each CDR3 protein once. The table has 300,000 to 350,000 distinct CDR3 sequences, under 5% seen once; the top ten hold 20% to 25%. This material consisted of PBMCs, taken 5 days after the yellow fever booster vaccination. The receptors stem from a man in his late teens or twenties who received the YFV17D yellow fever vaccine.

For this clonotype: The junction does not match germline at one end; this may be a read error. The chain joins TRBV7-2 to TRBJ2-3; 8 nucleotides align to TRBD2. The length of the CDR3 is 15 residues. CDR1 is SGHTA, CDR2 FQGNSA, per germline. CDR3 amino acids: CASRPGGGLADTKYF. DNA for the CDR3: TGTGCCAGCAGACCGGGGGGGGGCCTGGCAGATACGAAGTATTTT.

This clonotype showed up just a few times. V usage is TRBV7-6 and J usage is TRBJ2-7; 8 bases line up with TRBD1. Germline V gene lookup returns CDR1 SGHVS and CDR2 FNYEAQ. V gave up 5 bases and J gave up 1 base; unmatched junction bases: 7. This CDR3 spans 15 amino acids. The CDR3 coding sequence is TGTGCCAGCAGCCTTAAAACAGGGGGGTCCTACGAGCAGTACTTC. Translated: CASSLKTGGSYEQYF.

J is TRBJ2-2 and V is TRBV11-3; TRBD2 might be the D (5 bases). The V end lost 2 bases, the J end lost 3 bases, and 13 bases lay between the germline ends. There are 16 residues in the CDR3. Germline V gene data show CDR1 as SGHNT and CDR2 as YENEEA. The CDR3 bases are TGTGCCAGCAGCTTAAGTCGGACTGACCACACCGGGGAGCTGTTTTTT. It codes for CASSLSRTDHTGELFF. The variable domain in full, completed from reference TRBV11-3 and TRBJ2-2, reads EAGVVQSPRYKIIEKKQPVAFWCNPISGHNTLYWYLQNLGQGPELLIRYENEEAVDDSQLPKDRFSAERLKGVDSTLKIQPAELGDSAVYLCASSLSRTDHTGELFFGEGSRLTVL.

V is TRBV20-1 and J is TRBJ2-3; TRBD2 aligns across 8 bases. The V gene's germline CDR1 is DFQATT and CDR2 SNEGSKA (reference sequence). The CDR3 runs 15 residues. V lost 1 base to trimming and J lost 0 bases; unmatched junction nucleotides: 3. CDR3 in amino acids: CSARGGGTSTDTQYF. DNA of the CDR3: TGCAGTGCTAGAGGCGGGGGGACTAGCACAGATACGCAGTATTTT.

This clonotype was counted a few times. The V gene is TRBV20-1, the J gene TRBJ2-1, with D perhaps matching TRBD2 (6 bases). Trimming took 6 bases from V and 4 from J, leaving 31 bases between them. Germline loops: CDR1 DFQATT, CDR2 SNEGSKA (reference sequence). The CDR3 runs 19 residues. CDR3 DNA: TGCAGTGCCGCGCCGGGGCGGGGCTCGTTAATGCTGGGGTACAATGAGCAGTTCTTC. Its protein product is CSAAPGRGSLMLGYNEQFF.

In its sample, this clonotype was seen a few times. J is TRBJ2-1 and V is TRBV9; tentative D call: TRBD1 (5 bases). The V gene lost 1 base and the J gene lost 8 bases, with 16 bases spanning the gap. The CDR3 loop spans 15 amino acids. CDR1 SGDLS and CDR2 YYNGEE come from the germline V gene. CDR3 sequence (DNA): TGTGCCAGCAGCGTACAGGGTGGGCAAAGCGATGAGCAGTTCTTC. Its translation: CASSVQGGQSDEQFF.

Many counts were recorded for this clonotype. The chain uses TRBV6-5 and TRBJ1-4; 7 bases fit TRBD1. Trimming cost V 6 bases and J 4 bases; bases outside gene matches: 5. CDR3 length: 14 residues. Germline CDR1 is MNHEY and CDR2 is SVGAGI. The CDR3 nucleotides are TGTGCCAGCAGGGCGACAGGGAATAATGAAAAACTGTTTTTT. Translating gives CASRATGNNEKLFF.

Points on this clonotype: The junction shows a germline mismatch at one end, possibly a read error. The gene calls are TRBV7-6 and TRBJ1-1, with D maybe TRBD1 (6 bases). Germline-derived CDR1 and CDR2 are SGHVS and FNYEAQ. The CDR3 is 14 amino acids. Written as DNA, the CDR3 is TGTGCCTGCAGCGCACTACAGGGTTACGTCGAAGCTTTCTTT. It encodes CACSALQGYVEAFF.

The chain has TRBV2 and TRBJ2-5, with 7 bases identical to TRBD2. Germline V gives CDR1 SNHLY, CDR2 FYNNEI. The CDR3 contains 16 residues. V lost 1 base, J lost 1 base, and 6 bases stayed unmatched. CDR3 residues: CASSEVGTNPQETQYF. In DNA, the CDR3 is TGTGCCAGCAGTGAAGTGGGGACTAACCCCCAAGAGACCCAGTACTTC.

The V call is TRBV2, the J call TRBJ2-2; D is unresolved. Trimming removed 8 bases from V and 4 bases from J, with 5 bases in between. The V gene's germline CDR1 is SNHLY and CDR2 FYNNEI. CDR3 size: 11 residues. The CDR3 is CASWATGELFF. CDR3 bases: TGTGCCAGCTGGGCCACCGGGGAGCTGTTTTTT.

In this sample, this clonotype turned up a few times. The V call is TRBV12-3 or TRBV12-4, the J call TRBJ2-7, with 8 bases lining up with TRBD1. The trim removed 4 bases at V and 6 bases at J, leaving 5 bases unmatched. CDR3 length equals 13 residues. CDR3 residues: CASSYGTGIEQYF. CDR3 nucleotides: TGTGCCAGCAGTTATGGGACAGGTATCGAGCAGTACTTC.

There are a few counts of this clonotype. The chain joins TRBV20-1 to TRBJ2-3; TRBD2 is a possible D gene (6 bases). This CDR3 is built from 14 residues. CDR1 is DFQATT, CDR2 SNEGSKA, per germline (reference sequence). V lost 3 bases and J 1 base, leaving 11 bases between the germline ends. The CDR3 DNA is TGCAGTGCTAGCTGGGGGGATCGCACAGATACGCAGTATTTT. Translation gives CSASWGDRTDTQYF.

In nucleotides, the CDR3 is TGTGCCAGCGGGCTAAACAATTCACCCCTCCACTTT. This encodes CASGLNNSPLHF. The chain recombines TRBV28 with TRBJ1-6; D uncertain. CDR3 length: 12 residues. The germline V and J ends were trimmed by 8 bases and 7 bases, with 9 bases remaining between them. Germline V gene sequence: CDR1 MDHEN, CDR2 SYDVKM. Looking up the rest from reference TRBV28 and TRBJ1-6 gives the full variable domain: DVKVTQSSRYLVKRTGEKVFLECVQDMDHENMFWYRQDPGLGLRLIYFSYDVKMKEKGDIPEGYSVSREKKERFSLILESASTNQTSMYLCASGLNNSPLHFGNGTRLTVT.

The chain recombines TRBV11-2 with TRBJ2-5, with 12 bases fitting TRBD2. The trim removed 4 bases at V and 5 bases at J, leaving 5 bases unmatched. CDR1 and CDR2 from the germline V gene are SGHAT and FQNNGV. CDR3 size: 15 residues. Here the CDR3 reads CASSSSGGDLETQYF. The CDR3 coding sequence is TGTGCCAGCAGCTCTAGCGGGGGGGACTTGGAGACCCAGTACTTC.

The V gene is TRBV10-1, the J gene TRBJ1-2, with a possible D match to TRBD1 (5 bases). CDR1 is WNHNN, CDR2 SYGVQD, per germline (reference sequence). V dropped 5 bases and J dropped 7 bases, with 8 bases sitting between them. The CDR3 extends over 11 amino acids. The CDR3 sequence: CASSNRRGYTF. The CDR3 DNA follows: TGCGCCAGCAGTAACAGGCGTGGCTACACCTTC.